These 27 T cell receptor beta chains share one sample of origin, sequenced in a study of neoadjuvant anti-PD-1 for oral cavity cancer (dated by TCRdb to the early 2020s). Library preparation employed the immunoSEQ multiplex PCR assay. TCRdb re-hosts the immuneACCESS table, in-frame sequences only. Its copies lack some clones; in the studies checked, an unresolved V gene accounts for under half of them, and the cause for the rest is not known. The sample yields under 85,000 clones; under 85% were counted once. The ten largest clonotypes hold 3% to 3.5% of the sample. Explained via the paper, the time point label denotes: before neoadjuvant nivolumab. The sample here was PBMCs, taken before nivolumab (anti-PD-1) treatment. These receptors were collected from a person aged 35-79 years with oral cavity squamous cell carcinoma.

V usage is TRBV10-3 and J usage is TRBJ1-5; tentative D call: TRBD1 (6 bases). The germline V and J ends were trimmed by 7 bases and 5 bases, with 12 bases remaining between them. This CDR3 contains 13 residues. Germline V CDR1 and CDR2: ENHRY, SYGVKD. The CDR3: CAITRDKDQPQHF. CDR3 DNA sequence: TGTGCCATCACCCGGGACAAGGATCAGCCCCAGCATTTT.

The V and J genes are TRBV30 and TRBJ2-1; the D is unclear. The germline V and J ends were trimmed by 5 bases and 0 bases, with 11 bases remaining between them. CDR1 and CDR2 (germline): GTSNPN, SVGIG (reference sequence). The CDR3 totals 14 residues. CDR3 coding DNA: TGTGCCTGGGATTCCGAGAGCTCCTACAATGAGCAGTTCTTC. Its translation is CAWDSESSYNEQFF. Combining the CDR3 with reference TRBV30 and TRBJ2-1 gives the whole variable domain SQTIHQWPATLVQPVGSPLSLECTVEGTSNPNLYWYRQAAGRGLQLLFYSVGIGQISSEVPQNLSASRPQDRQFILSSKKLLLSDSGFYLCAWDSESSYNEQFFGPGTRLTVL.

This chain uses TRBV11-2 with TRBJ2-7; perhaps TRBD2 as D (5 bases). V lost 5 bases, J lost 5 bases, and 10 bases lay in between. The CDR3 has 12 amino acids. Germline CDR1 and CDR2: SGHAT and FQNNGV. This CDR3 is CASSGSLDEQYF. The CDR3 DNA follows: TGTGCCAGCAGCGGGAGCCTGGACGAGCAGTACTTC.

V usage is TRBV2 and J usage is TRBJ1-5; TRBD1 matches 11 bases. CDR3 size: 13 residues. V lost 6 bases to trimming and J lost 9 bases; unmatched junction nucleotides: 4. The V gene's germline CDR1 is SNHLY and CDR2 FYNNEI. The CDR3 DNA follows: TGTGCCAGCAGGGGACAGGGGGTTGGGCCCCAGCATTTT. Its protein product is CASRGQGVGPQHF. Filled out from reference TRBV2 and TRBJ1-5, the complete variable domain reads EPEVTQTPSHQVTQMGQEVILRCVPISNHLYFYWYRQILGQKVEFLVSFYNNEISEKSEIFDDQFSVERPDGSNFTLKIRSTKLEDSAMYFCASRGQGVGPQHFGDGTRLSIL.

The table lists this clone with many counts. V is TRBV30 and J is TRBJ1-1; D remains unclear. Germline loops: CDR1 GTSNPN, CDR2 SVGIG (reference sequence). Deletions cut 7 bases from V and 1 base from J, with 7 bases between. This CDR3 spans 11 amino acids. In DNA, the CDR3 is TGTGCCTCCCCGGGGAACACTGAAGCTTTCTTT. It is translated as CASPGNTEAFF.

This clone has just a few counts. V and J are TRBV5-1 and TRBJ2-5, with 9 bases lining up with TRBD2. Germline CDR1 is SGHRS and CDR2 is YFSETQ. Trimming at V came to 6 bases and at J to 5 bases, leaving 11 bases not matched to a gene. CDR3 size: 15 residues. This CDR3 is CASNLNAGGRETQYF. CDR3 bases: TGCGCCAGCAACCTGAATGCGGGAGGGCGGGAGACCCAGTACTTC.

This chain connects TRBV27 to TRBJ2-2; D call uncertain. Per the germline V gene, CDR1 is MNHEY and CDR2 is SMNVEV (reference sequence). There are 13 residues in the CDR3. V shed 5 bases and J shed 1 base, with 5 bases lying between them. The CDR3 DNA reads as TGTGCCAGCAGTCCCCAGAACACCGGGGAGCTGTTTTTT. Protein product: CASSPQNTGELFF.

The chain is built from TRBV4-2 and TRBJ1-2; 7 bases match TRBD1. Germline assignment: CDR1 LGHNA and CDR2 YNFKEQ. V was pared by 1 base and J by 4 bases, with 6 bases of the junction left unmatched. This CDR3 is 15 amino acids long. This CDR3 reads CASSQGQGLGYGYTF. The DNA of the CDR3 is TGTGCCAGCAGCCAAGGACAGGGACTTGGCTATGGCTACACCTTC.

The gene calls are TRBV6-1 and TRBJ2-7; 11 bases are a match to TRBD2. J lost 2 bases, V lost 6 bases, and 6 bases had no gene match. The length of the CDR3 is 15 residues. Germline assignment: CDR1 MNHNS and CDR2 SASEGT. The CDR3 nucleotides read TGTGCCAGCAGGCCGGTGACTAGCGGGACCTACGAGCAGTACTTC. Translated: CASRPVTSGTYEQYF.

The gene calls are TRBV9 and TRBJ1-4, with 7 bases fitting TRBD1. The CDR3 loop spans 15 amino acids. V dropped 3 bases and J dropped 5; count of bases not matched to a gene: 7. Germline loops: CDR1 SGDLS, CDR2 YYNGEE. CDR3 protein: CASSGEQGLNEKLFF. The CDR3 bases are TGTGCCAGCAGCGGGGAACAGGGGCTAAATGAAAAACTGTTTTTT.

CDR3 loop: CAIRRAPGHDEQFF. The CDR3, as DNA: TGTGCCATCAGGCGGGCTCCTGGGCATGATGAGCAGTTCTTC. V usage is TRBV10-3 and J usage is TRBJ2-1; a possible D gene is TRBD2 (5 bases). CDR3 length equals 14 residues. CDR1 and CDR2 from the germline V gene are ENHRY and SYGVKD. Trimming removed 6 bases from V and 8 bases from J, with 17 bases in between.

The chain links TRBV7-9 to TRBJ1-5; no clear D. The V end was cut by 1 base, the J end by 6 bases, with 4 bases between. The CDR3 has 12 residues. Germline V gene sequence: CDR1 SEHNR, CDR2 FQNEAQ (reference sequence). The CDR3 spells CASSLDVQPQHF. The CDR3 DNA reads TGTGCCAGCAGCTTAGATGTTCAGCCCCAGCATTTT.

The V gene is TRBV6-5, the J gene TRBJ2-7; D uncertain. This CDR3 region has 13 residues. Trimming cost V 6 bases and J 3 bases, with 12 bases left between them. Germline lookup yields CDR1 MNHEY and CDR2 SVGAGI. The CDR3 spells CASRLTALYEQYF. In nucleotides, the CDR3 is TGTGCCAGCAGACTTACAGCGCTCTACGAGCAGTACTTC.

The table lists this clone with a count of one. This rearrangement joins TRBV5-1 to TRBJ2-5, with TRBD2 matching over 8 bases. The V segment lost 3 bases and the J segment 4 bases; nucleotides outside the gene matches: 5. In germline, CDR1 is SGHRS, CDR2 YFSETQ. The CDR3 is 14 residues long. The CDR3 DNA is TGCGCCAGCAGCTCCAAGCGGGAGTCAGAGACCCAGTACTTC. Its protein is CASSSKRESETQYF.

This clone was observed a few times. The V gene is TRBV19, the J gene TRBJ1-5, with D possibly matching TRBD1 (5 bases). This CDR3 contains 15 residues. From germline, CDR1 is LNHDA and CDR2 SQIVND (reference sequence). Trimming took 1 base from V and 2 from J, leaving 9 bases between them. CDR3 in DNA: TGTGCCAGTAGTATAGGTCCGGGGGGCAATCAGCCCCAGCATTTT. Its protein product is CASSIGPGGNQPQHF. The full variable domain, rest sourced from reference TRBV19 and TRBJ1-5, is DGGITQSPKYLFRKEGQNVTLSCEQNLNHDAMYWYRQDPGQGLRLIYYSQIVNDFQKGDIAEGYSVSREKKESFPLTVTSAQKNPTAFYLCASSIGPGGNQPQHFGDGTRLSIL.

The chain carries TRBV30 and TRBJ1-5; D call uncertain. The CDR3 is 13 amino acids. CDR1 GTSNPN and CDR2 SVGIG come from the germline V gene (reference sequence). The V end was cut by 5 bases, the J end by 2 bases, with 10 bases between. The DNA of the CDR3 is TGTGCCTGGGGCAACCCAGGCAATCAGCCCCAGCATTTT. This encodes CAWGNPGNQPQHF.

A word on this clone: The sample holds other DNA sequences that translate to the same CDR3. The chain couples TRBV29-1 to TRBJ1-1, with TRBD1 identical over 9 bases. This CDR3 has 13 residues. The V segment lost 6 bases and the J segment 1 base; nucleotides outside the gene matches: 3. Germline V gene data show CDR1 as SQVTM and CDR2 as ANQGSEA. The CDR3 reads CSVGTGTNTEAFF. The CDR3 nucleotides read TGCAGCGTAGGGACAGGGACGAACACTGAAGCTTTCTTT.

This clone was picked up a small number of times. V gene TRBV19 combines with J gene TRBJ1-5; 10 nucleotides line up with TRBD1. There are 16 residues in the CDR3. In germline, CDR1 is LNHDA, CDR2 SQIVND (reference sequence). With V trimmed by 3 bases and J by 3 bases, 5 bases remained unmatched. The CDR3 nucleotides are TGTGCCAGTAGTATCGGACAGGGGGGTTACAATCAGCCCCAGCATTTT. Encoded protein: CASSIGQGGYNQPQHF.

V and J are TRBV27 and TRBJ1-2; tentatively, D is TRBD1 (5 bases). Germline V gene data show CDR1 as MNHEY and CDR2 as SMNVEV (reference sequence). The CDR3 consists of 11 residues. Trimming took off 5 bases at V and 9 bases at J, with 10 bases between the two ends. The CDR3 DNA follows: TGTGCCAGCAGTGGCCAGGGACGCTACACCTTC. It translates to CASSGQGRYTF.

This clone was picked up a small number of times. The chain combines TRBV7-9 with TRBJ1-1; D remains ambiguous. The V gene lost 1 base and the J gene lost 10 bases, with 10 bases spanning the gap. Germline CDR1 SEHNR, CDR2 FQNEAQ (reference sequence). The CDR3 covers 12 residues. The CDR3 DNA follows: TGTGCCAGCAGCTTAGTACAGACGGGAGCTTTCTTT. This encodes CASSLVQTGAFF.

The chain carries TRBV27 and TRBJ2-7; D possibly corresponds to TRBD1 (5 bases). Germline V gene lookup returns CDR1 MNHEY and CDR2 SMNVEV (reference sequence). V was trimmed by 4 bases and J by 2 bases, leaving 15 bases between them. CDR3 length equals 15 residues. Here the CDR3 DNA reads TGTGCCAGCAGTTCGCCAGGAGTAGGGGCCTACGAGCAGTACTTC. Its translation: CASSSPGVGAYEQYF.

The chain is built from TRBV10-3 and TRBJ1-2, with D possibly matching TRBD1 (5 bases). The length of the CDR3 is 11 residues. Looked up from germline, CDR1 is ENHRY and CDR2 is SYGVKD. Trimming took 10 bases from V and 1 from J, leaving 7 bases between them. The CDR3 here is CATRDNYGYTF. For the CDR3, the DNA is TGTGCCACCAGGGATAACTATGGCTACACCTTC.

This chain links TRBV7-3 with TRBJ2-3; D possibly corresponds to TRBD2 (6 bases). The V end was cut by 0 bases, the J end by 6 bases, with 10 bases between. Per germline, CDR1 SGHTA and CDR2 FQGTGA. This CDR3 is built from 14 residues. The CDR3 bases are TGTGCCAGCAGCTTAACGAGTGGGGGGGATACGCAGTATTTT. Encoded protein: CASSLTSGGDTQYF.

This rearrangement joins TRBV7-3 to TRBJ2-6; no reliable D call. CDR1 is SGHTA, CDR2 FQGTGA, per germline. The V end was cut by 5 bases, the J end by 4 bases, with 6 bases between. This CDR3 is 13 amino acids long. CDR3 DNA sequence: TGTGCCAGCAGCATACTAGGGGCCAACGTCCTGACTTTC. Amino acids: CASSILGANVLTF.

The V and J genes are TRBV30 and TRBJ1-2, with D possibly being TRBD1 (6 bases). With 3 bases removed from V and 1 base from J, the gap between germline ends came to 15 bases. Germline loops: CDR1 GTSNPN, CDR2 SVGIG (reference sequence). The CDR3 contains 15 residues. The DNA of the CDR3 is TGTGCCTGGAGGGATCGCGCACAGGGTAACTATGGCTACACCTTC. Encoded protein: CAWRDRAQGNYGYTF.

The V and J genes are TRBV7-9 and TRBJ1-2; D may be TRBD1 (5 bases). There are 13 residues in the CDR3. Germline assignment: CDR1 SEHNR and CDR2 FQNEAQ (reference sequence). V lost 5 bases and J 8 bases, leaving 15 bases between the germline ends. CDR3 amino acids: CASSPYTGSGYTF. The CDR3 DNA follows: TGTGCCAGCAGCCCTTATACAGGTTCCGGCTACACCTTC.

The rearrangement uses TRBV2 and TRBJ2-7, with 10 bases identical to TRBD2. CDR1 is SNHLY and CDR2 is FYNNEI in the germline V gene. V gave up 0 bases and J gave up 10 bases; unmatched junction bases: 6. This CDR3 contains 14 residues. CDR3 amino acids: CASSEALAGVGQYF. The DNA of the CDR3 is TGTGCCAGCAGTGAAGCTCTAGCGGGAGTGGGACAGTACTTC.